The 28 T cell receptor beta chains presented below share a single source sample, sequenced in a study of CD8+ T cells in alopecia areata. TCR sequencing used cDNA made by reverse transcription of extracted RNA. Clones were sequenced by immunoSEQ multiplex PCR, and TCRdb holds only the in-frame ones, with some missing. Altogether fewer than 150,000 clones are present, 50% to 60% being singletons, with the ten largest covering 4.5%. The sequencing here drew on CD4+ T cells sorted from blood, taken at week 0. These TCRs come from a human donor with alopecia areata.

This clone came up a few times. The chain links TRBV5-1 to TRBJ2-3; 14 bases are shared with TRBD2. Germline CDR1 and CDR2: SGHRS and YFSETQ. This CDR3 has 17 amino acids. The V segment lost 4 bases and the J segment 4 bases; nucleotides outside the gene matches: 8. CDR3 in DNA: TGCGCCAGCAGCCGACTAGCGGGGGGGCCACAGGCAGATACGCAGTATTTT. Encoded protein: CASSRLAGGPQADTQYF.

V usage is TRBV28 and J usage is TRBJ2-5; 7 bases line up with TRBD2. The CDR3 totals 14 residues. After removal of 8 bases from V and 1 base from J, the junction contained 7 bases not matched to a gene. CDR1 MDHEN and CDR2 SYDVKM come from the germline V gene. The CDR3 DNA sequence: TGTGCCAGCTGCGCCGGGGGGAGCCAAGAGACCCAGTACTTC. This codes for CASCAGGSQETQYF.

The chain uses TRBV18 and TRBJ2-3, with a tentative D call TRBD2 (6 bases). V lost 6 bases to trimming and J lost 2 bases, with 15 bases between them. Germline CDR1 reads KGHSH; CDR2 reads LQKENI. The CDR3 spans 15 residues. This chain's CDR3 is CASSPGREDTDTQYF. In DNA form, the CDR3 reads TGTGCCAGCTCCCCAGGGCGGGAAGACACAGATACGCAGTATTTT.

This clone was observed a few times. The rearrangement joins TRBV7-7 to TRBJ1-4, with D hard to call. V lost 1 base and J lost 7, with 7 bases in between. The CDR3 covers 13 residues. Germline-derived CDR1 and CDR2 are SSHAT and FNYEAQ (reference sequence). The CDR3: CASSLGVGEKLFF. In nucleotides, the CDR3 is TGTGCCAGCAGCTTAGGAGTTGGTGAAAAACTGTTTTTT.

The table lists this clone with a count of one. The CDR3 DNA sequence: TGTGCCAGCAGCCCCCGGGGGGTACCAGGGGCCAACGTCCTGACTTTC. Protein product: CASSPRGVPGANVLTF. The chain employs TRBV7-2 and TRBJ2-6; 7 positions match TRBD2. V lost 5 bases and J lost 4; bases outside the gene matches: 8. This CDR3 region has 16 residues. Germline CDR1 SGHTA, CDR2 FQGNSA.

This clone was detected only a few times. The genes are TRBV14 and TRBJ2-5; D gene uncertain. Trimming left V 2 bases short and J 5 bases short, with 6 bases between. CDR3 length: 12 amino acids. Germline CDR1 SGHDN, CDR2 FVKESK. CDR3 sequence: CASSQLVETQYF. Written as DNA, the CDR3 is TGTGCCAGCAGCCAATTGGTGGAGACCCAGTACTTC. The complete variable domain, with remaining parts taken from reference TRBV14 and TRBJ2-5, reads EAGVTQFPSHSVIEKGQTVTLRCDPISGHDNLYWYRRVMGKEIKFLLHFVKESKQDESGMPNNRFLAERTGGTYSTLKVQPAELEDSGVYFCASSQLVETQYFGPGTRLLVL.

This chain connects TRBV30 to TRBJ2-7; D remains unclear. The germline V gene encodes CDR1 GTSNPN and CDR2 SVGIG (reference sequence). V gave up 4 bases and J gave up 1 base, with 5 bases separating them. The CDR3 contains 11 residues. This CDR3 is CAWTVSYEQYF. DNA of the CDR3: TGTGCCTGGACGGTATCCTACGAGCAGTACTTC.

The V gene is TRBV5-1, the J gene TRBJ2-5, with 9 bases matching TRBD1. Looked up from germline, CDR1 is SGHRS and CDR2 is YFSETQ. V gave up 4 bases and J gave up 2 bases; unmatched junction bases: 9. This CDR3 region has 16 residues. CDR3 loop: CASSGGQGYGQETQYF. DNA for the CDR3: TGCGCCAGCAGCGGGGGACAGGGATACGGGCAAGAGACCCAGTACTTC.

This clone has more than one count but fewer than ten. The J gene is TRBJ2-4, the V gene TRBV7-2; TRBD1 is a possible D gene (6 bases). The V gene's germline CDR1 is SGHTA and CDR2 FQGNSA. V was clipped by 6 bases and J by 1 base, with 13 bases between them. The CDR3 loop spans 15 amino acids. CDR3 region: CASRKITGAKNIQYF. The CDR3 nucleotides are TGTGCCAGCAGGAAGATAACAGGGGCCAAAAACATTCAGTACTTC.

The chain combines TRBV5-4 with TRBJ1-1, with 9 bases aligning to TRBD1. The V segment lost 6 bases and the J segment 5 bases; nucleotides outside the gene matches: 11. Germline lookup yields CDR1 SGHNT and CDR2 YYREEE (reference sequence). The CDR3 extends over 15 amino acids. The CDR3: CASTLGTGRETEAFF. The DNA of the CDR3 is TGTGCCAGCACCCTGGGGACAGGGCGGGAGACTGAAGCTTTCTTT.

This chain connects TRBV11-2 to TRBJ2-5, with 9 bases aligning to TRBD1. This CDR3 has 13 amino acids. Germline CDR1 and CDR2: SGHAT and FQNNGV. The V gene end was trimmed by 4 bases and the J gene end by 5 bases; junction bases not matched to a gene: 2. CDR3 DNA: TGTGCCAGCAGCTATGGACAGGGGGAGACCCAGTACTTC. Translation: CASSYGQGETQYF.

V gene TRBV7-9 combines with J gene TRBJ2-7, with TRBD1 matching over 7 bases. CDR1 is SEHNR and CDR2 is FQNEAQ in the germline V gene (reference sequence). Unmatched junction bases numbered 11, after V lost 5 bases and J lost 7 bases. This CDR3 has 14 residues. The CDR3 DNA reads as TGTGCCAGCAGCCCCCGTCAGGGGGTACGAGAGCAGTACTTC. Translating it yields CASSPRQGVREQYF. Looking up the rest from reference TRBV7-9 and TRBJ2-7 gives the full variable domain: DTGVSQNPRHKITKRGQNVTFRCDPISEHNRLYWYRQTLGQGPEFLTYFQNEAQLEKSRLLSDRFSAERPKGSFSTLEIQRTEQGDSAMYLCASSPRQGVREQYFGPGTRLTVT.

With regard to this clone: In the same sample, other DNA sequences code for this CDR3. In DNA form, the CDR3 reads TGCGCCAGCAGCTTGGCCGTCGGAGGCACAGATACGCAGTATTTT. Its protein product is CASSLAVGGTDTQYF. The chain has TRBV5-1 and TRBJ2-3, with D uncertain. The CDR3 length is 15 residues. V was trimmed by 0 bases and J by 1 base, leaving 9 bases between them. Looked up from germline, CDR1 is SGHRS and CDR2 is YFSETQ. The full variable domain, its missing parts supplied by reference TRBV5-1 and TRBJ2-3, is KAGVTQTPRYLIKTRGQQVTLSCSPISGHRSVSWYQQTPGQGLQFLFEYFSETQRNKGNFPGRFSGRQFSNSRSEMNVSTLELGDSALYLCASSLAVGGTDTQYFGPGTRLTVL.

The gene calls are TRBV5-1 and TRBJ2-1, with TRBD2 identical over 7 bases. Germline loops: CDR1 SGHRS, CDR2 YFSETQ. The CDR3 extends over 16 amino acids. V was pared by 0 bases and J by 1 base, with 4 bases of the junction left unmatched. The CDR3 DNA sequence: TGCGCCAGCAGCTTGGGGGGCGGGAGATCCTACAATGAGCAGTTCTTC. Protein: CASSLGGGRSYNEQFF. The whole variable domain, remainder taken from reference TRBV5-1 and TRBJ2-1, is KAGVTQTPRYLIKTRGQQVTLSCSPISGHRSVSWYQQTPGQGLQFLFEYFSETQRNKGNFPGRFSGRQFSNSRSEMNVSTLELGDSALYLCASSLGGGRSYNEQFFGPGTRLTVL.

CDR3: CSVSRGTGNTIYF. The CDR3 coding sequence is TGCAGCGTCTCCCGGGGTACAGGAAACACCATATATTTT. The chain employs TRBV29-1 and TRBJ1-3; D is unresolved. The CDR3 runs 13 residues. Trimming pared 6 bases from V and 4 bases from J, leaving 13 bases between. Germline-derived CDR1 and CDR2 are SQVTM and ANQGSEA.

The V and J genes are TRBV7-2 and TRBJ2-7, with D possibly TRBD1 on 6 matching bases. With 4 bases removed from V and 4 bases from J, the gap between germline ends came to 11 bases. Germline CDR1 is SGHTA and CDR2 is FQGNSA. CDR3 length: 13 amino acids. CDR3 nucleotides: TGTGCCAGCAGCTCCGGGACAAGGTACGAGCAGTACTTC. This gives the protein CASSSGTRYEQYF.

The chain joins TRBV7-9 to TRBJ2-7; TRBD2 might be the D (5 bases). This CDR3 has 14 residues. Trimming took 2 bases from V and 2 from J, leaving 10 bases between them. CDR1 and CDR2 (germline): SEHNR, FQNEAQ (reference sequence). CDR3: CASSLQVLAYEQYF. CDR3 DNA sequence: TGTGCCAGCAGCTTACAGGTACTAGCCTACGAGCAGTACTTC.

The genes are TRBV7-9 and TRBJ2-1; perhaps TRBD2 as D (5 bases). Germline V gene lookup returns CDR1 SEHNR and CDR2 FQNEAQ (reference sequence). CDR3 length: 14 amino acids. The V and J ends lost 1 base and 9 bases respectively, with 13 bases between them. CDR3 sequence reads: CASSLERTSTEQFF. CDR3 nucleotides: TGTGCCAGCAGCTTAGAACGAACTAGTACTGAGCAGTTCTTC.

This clone was picked up one time. The chain couples TRBV27 to TRBJ1-2; D is perhaps TRBD1 (6 bases). Between the trimmed V and J ends, which lost 6 bases and 5 bases, there was a span of 13 bases. Germline loops: CDR1 MNHEY, CDR2 SMNVEV (reference sequence). This CDR3 comprises 13 residues. CDR3 in amino acids: CASREQGSYGYTF. CDR3 sequence (DNA): TGTGCCAGCAGGGAACAGGGCTCATATGGCTACACCTTC.

The V gene is TRBV6-5, the J gene TRBJ2-7, with D perhaps TRBD1 (6 bases). CDR3 length: 15 residues. V gave up 4 bases and J gave up 0 bases, with 13 bases separating them. Per germline, CDR1 MNHEY and CDR2 SVGAGI. CDR3 nucleotides: TGTGCCAGCAGTTTTAATGACAGGAGCTCCTACGAGCAGTACTTC. The encoded protein is CASSFNDRSSYEQYF.

The sample holds a few counts of this clone. Other DNA variants within this sample encode the same CDR3. CDR3 DNA: TGTGCCAGCAGCCCCGACAGGGGACCTTACGAGCAGTACTTC. This sequence encodes CASSPDRGPYEQYF. The genes are TRBV14 and TRBJ2-7, with 8 bases aligning to TRBD1. This CDR3 region has 14 residues. Germline CDR1 reads SGHDN; CDR2 reads FVKESK. Losses at the gene ends were 4 bases for V and 4 bases for J; bases not matched to a gene: 6.

The chain employs TRBV2 and TRBJ1-5; maybe TRBD1 (5 bases). V was pared by 6 bases and J by 3 bases, with 6 bases between. CDR3 length: 12 amino acids. Per the germline V gene, CDR1 is SNHLY and CDR2 is FYNNEI. CDR3 DNA: TGTGCCAGCAGCGGGGCCAATCAGCCCCAGCATTTT. Encoded protein: CASSGANQPQHF.

This rearrangement joins TRBV9 to TRBJ2-3, with 9 positions matching TRBD2. The CDR3 has 14 amino acids. Per the germline V gene, CDR1 is SGDLS and CDR2 is YYNGEE. The ends lost 0 bases at V and 6 bases at J; junction bases unmatched: 2. CDR3 sequence reads: CASSVVGLADTQYF. The CDR3 region has the DNA TGTGCCAGCAGCGTAGTCGGACTAGCGGATACGCAGTATTTT.

The genes are TRBV7-2 and TRBJ1-6, with a possible D match to TRBD1 (6 bases). Germline V gene sequence: CDR1 SGHTA, CDR2 FQGNSA. The CDR3 is 15 residues long. The V gene lost 1 base and the J gene lost 5 bases, with 9 bases spanning the gap. CDR3 residues: CASSLEQGNNSPLHF. CDR3 DNA: TGTGCCAGCAGCTTAGAGCAGGGGAATAATTCACCCCTCCACTTT.

The chain combines TRBV4-2 with TRBJ2-1; TRBD2 agrees at 7 bases. Trimming took 4 bases from V and 6 from J; bases not matched to a gene: 15. The CDR3 totals 17 residues. Germline values: CDR1 LGHNA, CDR2 YNFKEQ. Here the CDR3 reads CASSLQPGLAVRNEQFF. The CDR3, as DNA: TGTGCCAGCAGCCTTCAGCCGGGGCTAGCGGTACGCAATGAGCAGTTCTTC.

This clone has a handful of counts. The rearrangement uses TRBV10-3 and TRBJ2-3; the D gene is possibly TRBD1 (6 bases). Germline lookup yields CDR1 ENHRY and CDR2 SYGVKD. Trimming took 6 bases from V and 2 from J, leaving 12 bases between them. The CDR3 contains 14 residues. This CDR3 is CAIRRTAVTDTQYF. In DNA, the CDR3 is TGTGCCATCAGGCGGACAGCCGTCACAGATACGCAGTATTTT.

The chain employs TRBV6-5 and TRBJ1-1; TRBD1 might be the D (5 bases). The V end lost 4 bases, the J end lost 0 bases, and 15 bases lay between the germline ends. Germline V gene sequence: CDR1 MNHEY, CDR2 SVGAGI. The CDR3 is made up of 16 amino acids. CDR3: CASSLEGRTMNTEAFF. For the CDR3, the DNA is TGTGCCAGCAGTTTGGAGGGACGGACAATGAACACTGAAGCTTTCTTT.

The chain has TRBV5-1 and TRBJ2-7; D not certain. The CDR3 consists of 13 residues. Germline CDR1 SGHRS, CDR2 YFSETQ. Trimming pared 4 bases from V and 3 bases from J, leaving 11 bases between. CDR3 residues: CASSVAGRYEQYF. In DNA form, the CDR3 reads TGCGCCAGCAGCGTTGCCGGACGCTACGAGCAGTACTTC.